The rows below give T cell receptor beta chains drawn from one sample of a study of OX40 agonist ivuxolimab in advanced cancers. The protocol was immunoSEQ multiplex PCR, while the TCRdb copy is restricted to in-frame clones and leaves out a portion. The repertoire has more than 20,000 clones, around 90% of them found once; the top ten carry around a tenth. The sample here was CD4+ or CD8+ T cells sorted from blood, taken in a trial of the OX40 agonist ivuxolimab. These receptors were taken from an adult with an advanced solid tumor such as melanoma, head and neck, liver or kidney cancer. Each CDR3 is given without its conserved first and last residue.

cdr3_length: 8; v_call: TRBV9; j_call: TRBJ2-1; cdr3_aa: ASSGRYQF
cdr3_length: 13; v_call: TRBV11-2; j_call: TRBJ1-5; cdr3_aa: ASSFSVDANQPQH
cdr3_length: 11; v_call: TRBV10-3; j_call: TRBJ2-7; cdr3_aa: AISEGNSYEQY
cdr3_length: 12; v_call: TRBV13; j_call: TRBJ2-5; cdr3_aa: ASSPRTLQETQY
cdr3_length: 14; v_call: TRBV4-1; j_call: TRBJ1-5; cdr3_aa: ASSQEGKNSNQPQH
cdr3_length: 10; v_call: TRBV10-3; j_call: TRBJ1-1; cdr3_aa: AIRTTENEAF
cdr3_length: 14; v_call: TRBV28; j_call: TRBJ2-5; cdr3_aa: ASSPRGNSVDETQY
cdr3_length: 13; v_call: TRBV30; j_call: TRBJ1-3; cdr3_aa: AWSTLRGLMNTIY
cdr3_length: 12; v_call: TRBV4-1; j_call: TRBJ1-5; cdr3_aa: ASSLRREGQPQH
cdr3_length: 11; v_call: TRBV9; j_call: TRBJ2-3; cdr3_aa: ASSPILTDTQY
cdr3_length: 10; v_call: TRBV7-9; j_call: TRBJ2-7; cdr3_aa: ATLTPLGEQY
cdr3_length: 13; v_call: TRBV10-1; j_call: TRBJ2-3; cdr3_aa: ASSEKREWTDTQY
cdr3_length: 12; v_call: TRBV30; j_call: TRBJ1-5; cdr3_aa: AWSRTGFDQPQH
cdr3_length: 12; v_call: TRBV27; j_call: TRBJ2-1; cdr3_aa: ASSPSGLYNEQF
cdr3_length: 12; v_call: TRBV4-1; j_call: TRBJ2-3; cdr3_aa: ASSQVLGADTQY
cdr3_length: 12; v_call: TRBV27; j_call: TRBJ1-1; cdr3_aa: ASSVQGAITEAF
cdr3_length: 13; v_call: TRBV4-1; j_call: TRBJ2-7; cdr3_aa: ASSQTSGRAYEQY